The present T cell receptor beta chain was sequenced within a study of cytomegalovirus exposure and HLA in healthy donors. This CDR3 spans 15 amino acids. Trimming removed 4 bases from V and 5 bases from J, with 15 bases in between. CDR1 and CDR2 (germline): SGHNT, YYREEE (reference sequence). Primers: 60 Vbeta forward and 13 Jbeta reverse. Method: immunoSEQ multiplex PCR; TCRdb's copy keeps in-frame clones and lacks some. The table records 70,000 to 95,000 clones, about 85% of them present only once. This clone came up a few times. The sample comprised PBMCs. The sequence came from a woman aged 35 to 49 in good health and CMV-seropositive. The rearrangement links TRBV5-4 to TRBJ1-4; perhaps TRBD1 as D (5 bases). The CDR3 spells CASSAGGDLNEKLFF. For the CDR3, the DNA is TGTGCCAGCAGCGCCGGGGGGGACCTCAATGAAAAACTGTTTTTT. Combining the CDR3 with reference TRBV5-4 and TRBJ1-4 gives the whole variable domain ETGVTQSPTHLIKTRGQQVTLRCSSQSGHNTVSWYQQALGQGPQFIFQYYREEENGRGNFPPRFSGLQFPNYSSELNVNALELDDSALYLCASSAGGDLNEKLFFGSGTQLSVL.